The 15 T cell receptor beta chains in this list originate from one sample, sequenced in a study of blood T cell repertoires in COVID-19. The method was immunoSEQ multiplex PCR; TCRdb's version includes in-frame clones alone and lacks a portion of them. This table holds about 270,000 clones, around 91% found once. Sequencing input: PBMCs or T cells enriched from blood (not recorded which). The receptors shown here come from a woman between 18 and 29 years old who had recovered from COVID-19.

The chain combines TRBV19 with TRBJ1-3; 10 bases line up with TRBD1. Germline lookup yields CDR1 LNHDA and CDR2 SQIVND (reference sequence). This CDR3 contains 17 residues. Trimming cost V 5 bases and J 0 bases; bases outside gene matches: 7. CDR3 region: CASSSGQGSYSGNTIYF. The CDR3 DNA reads as TGTGCCAGTAGTTCGGGACAGGGGTCCTACTCTGGAAACACCATATATTTT.

This clone occurred a few times. The chain employs TRBV6-5 and TRBJ2-7, with TRBD1 matching 9 bases. Germline trimming cut 6 bases from V and 1 base from J; bases unmatched to any gene: 4. In germline, CDR1 is MNHEY, CDR2 SVGAGI. The CDR3 loop spans 14 amino acids. The CDR3 loop is CASSDRGRSYEQYF. The CDR3 coding sequence is TGTGCCAGCAGCGACAGGGGGAGGTCCTACGAGCAGTACTTC.

This clone was detected only once. This sequence joins TRBV6-4 and TRBJ1-1; weak D call: TRBD1 (6 bases). Trimming took off 5 bases at V and 1 base at J, with 8 bases between the two ends. CDR1 and CDR2 from the germline V gene are MRHNA and SNTAGT. This CDR3 has 13 residues. The CDR3 bases are TGTGCCAGCAGTCACAGGGAGAACACTGAAGCTTTCTTT. Translation gives CASSHRENTEAFF.

This sequence joins TRBV11-3 and TRBJ1-1, with D possibly TRBD1 on 6 matching bases. CDR1 SGHNT and CDR2 YENEEA come from the germline V gene. CDR3 length equals 14 residues. Trimming removed 7 bases from V and 8 bases from J, with 20 bases in between. CDR3 sequence: CASINTGKKLEAFF. Written as DNA, the CDR3 is TGTGCCAGCATCAACACAGGGAAGAAATTAGAAGCTTTCTTT.

The rearrangement links TRBV25-1 to TRBJ1-2, with 11 bases matching TRBD1. Trimming cost V 6 bases and J 0 bases; bases outside gene matches: 6. The CDR3 totals 16 residues. CDR1 is MGHDK and CDR2 is SYGVNS in the germline V gene. The CDR3 DNA reads as TGTGCCAGCAGCGCCGGGACAGGGGGAACTAACTATGGCTACACCTTC. As protein: CASSAGTGGTNYGYTF.

This clone was picked up a small number of times. V gene TRBV5-4 combines with J gene TRBJ2-7; unclear D gene. In germline, CDR1 is SGHNT, CDR2 YYREEE (reference sequence). CDR3 length equals 11 residues. Deletions cut 0 bases from V and 6 bases from J, with 4 bases between. The CDR3 sequence: CASSLESEQYF. The CDR3 region has the DNA TGTGCCAGCAGCTTGGAGAGCGAGCAGTACTTC.

The chain links TRBV7-8 to TRBJ1-6; the match to TRBD1 covers 8 bases. J gave up 9 bases and V 2 bases, and 9 bases lay outside the gene matches. Germline-derived CDR1 and CDR2 are SGHVS and FQNEAQ. CDR3 length: 16 amino acids. The CDR3 sequence is CASSLIGDRLRSPLHF. The CDR3 nucleotides are TGTGCCAGCAGCTTAATTGGGGACAGGCTCCGTTCACCCCTCCACTTT.

The chain employs TRBV4-1 and TRBJ2-3; possibly TRBD2 for D (6 bases). CDR1 and CDR2 (germline): MGHRA, YSYEKL. The V end lost 4 bases, the J end lost 0 bases, and 14 bases lay between the germline ends. CDR3 size: 16 residues. The CDR3 loop is CASSPVGRGSTDTQYF. For the CDR3, the DNA is TGCGCCAGCAGCCCAGTGGGGCGGGGAAGCACAGATACGCAGTATTTT.

This sequence joins TRBV6-5 and TRBJ1-5; perhaps TRBD1 as D (5 bases). V lost 0 bases and J 7 bases, leaving 10 bases between the germline ends. CDR3 length equals 14 residues. The germline V gene encodes CDR1 MNHEY and CDR2 SVGAGI. The CDR3 bases are TGTGCCAGCAGTTACTCGAGGGAGGGGCAGCCCCAGCATTTT. Protein sequence: CASSYSREGQPQHF.

This chain joins TRBV2 and TRBJ1-5, with a weak D call TRBD1 (5 bases). Trimming took 6 bases from V and 0 from J, leaving 12 bases between them. The CDR3 has 15 amino acids. Germline V gene lookup returns CDR1 SNHLY and CDR2 FYNNEI. The CDR3 loop is CASSEQVFSNQPQHF. CDR3 in DNA: TGTGCCAGCAGCGAACAGGTCTTTAGCAATCAGCCCCAGCATTTT.

The chain links TRBV6-2 or TRBV6-3 to TRBJ1-3; 9 bases line up with TRBD1. This CDR3 has 13 residues. Looked up from germline, CDR1 is MNHEY and CDR2 is SVGEGT. The junction had 8 bases not matched to a gene; V was cut back by 6 bases and J by 11 bases. The CDR3 sequence is CASSLTQGAAIYF. Written as DNA, the CDR3 is TGTGCCAGCAGCCTAACACAGGGGGCCGCCATATATTTT.

The rearrangement joins TRBV3-1 (or the pseudogene TRBV3-2) to TRBJ1-5, with a possible D match to TRBD1 (5 bases). V lost 3 bases, J lost 4 bases, and 7 bases lay in between. Per the germline V gene, CDR1 is LGHDT and CDR2 is YNNKEL (reference sequence). This CDR3 comprises 13 residues. As DNA, the CDR3 is TGTGCCAGCAGCCAGGGGGGAAATCAGCCCCAGCATTTT. It specifies CASSQGGNQPQHF.

This chain connects TRBV18 to TRBJ2-3, with unresolved D. V was shortened by 3 bases and J by 6 bases, with 10 bases between the two germline ends. In germline, CDR1 is KGHSH, CDR2 LQKENI. The CDR3 consists of 13 residues. The CDR3 here is CASSPLRGDTQYF. In DNA form, the CDR3 reads TGTGCCAGCTCACCTTTGCGCGGTGATACGCAGTATTTT.

J is TRBJ1-2 and V is TRBV7-9; D possibly corresponds to TRBD1 (6 bases). The CDR3 is 15 amino acids. CDR1 is SEHNR, CDR2 FQNEAQ, per germline (reference sequence). The germline V and J ends were trimmed by 2 bases and 3 bases, with 13 bases remaining between them. The CDR3 spells CASSLTIRTDYGYTF. DNA of the CDR3: TGTGCCAGCAGCTTAACCATAAGGACAGACTATGGCTACACCTTC.

Only one count was recorded for this clone. V usage is TRBV5-4 and J usage is TRBJ2-3; a possible D gene is TRBD2 (7 bases). V lost 0 bases and J 4 bases, leaving 18 bases between the germline ends. The CDR3 length is 17 residues. Germline loops: CDR1 SGHNT, CDR2 YYREEE (reference sequence). The CDR3 reads CASSLAKGGGLADTQYF. In DNA, the CDR3 is TGTGCCAGCAGCTTGGCCAAGGGGGGGGGCCTCGCAGATACGCAGTATTTT.